Listed here are 26 T cell receptor beta chains from one sample, sequenced in a study of blood T cell repertoires in COVID-19. The data were produced by immunoSEQ multiplex PCR, yet TCRdb's version contains in-frame clones alone and is incomplete. The sample carries 55,000 to 90,000 clones, 86% recorded once. Sequenced: peripheral blood. These receptors were obtained from a man aged 65-85 years with active COVID-19.

The V gene is TRBV2, the J gene TRBJ1-4; D call uncertain. The CDR3 has 15 residues. V shed 1 base and J shed 0 bases, with 6 bases lying between them. Germline V gene lookup returns CDR1 SNHLY and CDR2 FYNNEI. CDR3 coding DNA: TGTGCCAGCAGTGAAGACAGAACAACTAATGAAAAACTGTTTTTT. Residues: CASSEDRTTNEKLFF. Combining the CDR3 with reference TRBV2 and TRBJ1-4 gives the whole variable domain EPEVTQTPSHQVTQMGQEVILRCVPISNHLYFYWYRQILGQKVEFLVSFYNNEISEKSEIFDDQFSVERPDGSNFTLKIRSTKLEDSAMYFCASSEDRTTNEKLFFGSGTQLSVL.

V usage is TRBV5-6 and J usage is TRBJ2-1; D ambiguous. Per germline, CDR1 SGHDT and CDR2 YYEEEE. This CDR3 region has 14 residues. The ends were cut back, 0 bases at V and 6 bases at J, with 10 bases in the middle. The CDR3 DNA sequence: TGTGCCAGCAGCTTGGGGGCCCTCCTCAATGAGCAGTTCTTC. Protein product: CASSLGALLNEQFF. The variable domain in full, with the rest retrieved from reference TRBV5-6 and TRBJ2-1, is DAGVTQSPTHLIKTRGQQVTLRCSPKSGHDTVSWYQQALGQGPQFIFQYYEEEERQRGNFPDRFSGHQFPNYSSELNVNALLLGDSALYLCASSLGALLNEQFFGPGTRLTVL.

This clone was recorded only once. This rearrangement joins TRBV28 to TRBJ2-7; a weak D match, TRBD2 (7 bases). V shed 11 bases and J shed 5 bases, with 13 bases lying between them. The CDR3 length is 11 residues. CDR1 and CDR2 from the germline V gene are MDHEN and SYDVKM. CDR3 residues: CAGGARNEQYF. The CDR3 DNA sequence: TGTGCCGGGGGGGCTCGGAACGAGCAGTACTTC.

The chain has TRBV27 and TRBJ1-4, with D tentatively TRBD1 (5 bases). V lost 2 bases to trimming and J lost 8 bases, with 12 bases between them. The CDR3 runs to 14 residues. CDR1 MNHEY and CDR2 SMNVEV come from the germline V gene (reference sequence). The CDR3 loop reads CASSLAGLAEKLFF. The CDR3 coding sequence is TGTGCCAGCAGTTTAGCAGGGTTGGCGGAAAAACTGTTTTTT.

This clone was detected once. The chain links TRBV13 to TRBJ1-2, with a tentative D call TRBD1 (5 bases). This CDR3 region has 12 residues. Germline values: CDR1 PRHDT, CDR2 FYEKMQ (reference sequence). V lost 3 bases and J lost 8, with 10 bases in between. The CDR3 region is CASSLRGYGYTF. DNA for the CDR3: TGTGCCAGCAGCTTGCGGGGGTACGGCTACACCTTC.

The V gene is TRBV7-2, the J gene TRBJ2-3, with a possible D match to TRBD2 (6 bases). The V end lost 1 base, the J end lost 1 base, and 9 bases lay between the germline ends. CDR1 and CDR2 (germline): SGHTA, FQGNSA. The CDR3 spans 15 residues. Here the CDR3 DNA reads TGTGCCAGCAGCTTAGGACTAGTTGGCACAGATACGCAGTATTTT. This codes for CASSLGLVGTDTQYF.

This clone was observed a few times. The J gene is TRBJ1-1, the V gene TRBV7-6, with 9 positions matching TRBD1. Looked up from germline, CDR1 is SGHVS and CDR2 is FNYEAQ. This CDR3 has 15 amino acids. With 5 bases clipped from V and 1 base from J, the junction kept 5 bases outside the gene matches. CDR3 protein: CASSPRQGGNTEAFF. The CDR3, as DNA: TGTGCCAGCAGCCCACGACAGGGGGGGAACACTGAAGCTTTCTTT.

The V call is TRBV24-1, the J call TRBJ1-5; D is perhaps TRBD1 (6 bases). CDR3 size: 15 residues. CDR1 is KGHDR, CDR2 SFDVKD, per germline. V lost 3 bases and J 1 base, leaving 9 bases between the germline ends. In DNA, the CDR3 is TGTGCCACCAGTGATGGCCAGGGGAGCAATCAGCCCCAGCATTTT. Translation gives CATSDGQGSNQPQHF.

The genes are TRBV19 and TRBJ1-2; D is possibly TRBD1 (6 bases). Germline values: CDR1 LNHDA, CDR2 SQIVND (reference sequence). The CDR3 is made up of 14 amino acids. V lost 7 bases to trimming and J lost 8 bases, with 20 bases between them. CDR3 nucleotides: TGTGCCAGTACCATACTGGGGGCGATCGGGGGCTACACCTTC. It is translated as CASTILGAIGGYTF. Using reference TRBV19 and TRBJ1-2 for the parts outside the CDR3, the full variable domain is DGGITQSPKYLFRKEGQNVTLSCEQNLNHDAMYWYRQDPGQGLRLIYYSQIVNDFQKGDIAEGYSVSREKKESFPLTVTSAQKNPTAFYLCASTILGAIGGYTFGSGTRLTVV.

This chain connects TRBV24-1 to TRBJ2-6; a possible D gene is TRBD1 (5 bases). Trimming cost V 5 bases and J 0 bases, with 19 bases left between them. Germline V lookup: CDR1 KGHDR, CDR2 SFDVKD. The CDR3 spans 19 residues. The CDR3 spells CATSGWGVRQSSGANVLTF. The CDR3 DNA is TGTGCCACCAGTGGGTGGGGCGTCAGACAGAGCTCTGGGGCCAACGTCCTGACTTTC.

This clone is a singleton in its sample. This CDR3 reads CASSRGLAADTQYF. CDR3 nucleotide sequence: TGTGCCAGCAGCCGGGGACTAGCGGCGGATACGCAGTATTTT. The V call is TRBV7-2, the J call TRBJ2-3; 11 positions match TRBD2. The CDR3 extends over 14 amino acids. V shed 5 bases and J 6 bases; nucleotides not matched to a gene: 4. From germline, CDR1 is SGHTA and CDR2 FQGNSA.

The chain couples TRBV7-3 to TRBJ2-1; 16 nucleotides agree with TRBD2. V trimming: 5 bases; J trimming: 2 bases; junction bases outside the gene matches: 15. The CDR3 loop spans 21 amino acids. CDR1 and CDR2 (germline): SGHTA, FQGTGA. The CDR3 region is CASSATPGTSGRAGPYNEQFF. The DNA of the CDR3 is TGTGCCAGCAGCGCCACCCCCGGGACTAGCGGGAGGGCTGGGCCCTACAATGAGCAGTTCTTC. The whole variable domain, remainder taken from reference TRBV7-3 and TRBJ2-1, is GAGVSQTPSNKVTEKGKYVELRCDPISGHTALYWYRQSLGQGPEFLIYFQGTGAADDSGLPNDRFFAVRPEGSVSTLKIQRTERGDSAVYLCASSATPGTSGRAGPYNEQFFGPGTRLTVL.

The chain is built from TRBV30 and TRBJ2-7, with 14 bases lining up with TRBD2. V trimming: 4 bases; J trimming: 9 bases; junction bases outside the gene matches: 5. CDR1 is GTSNPN, CDR2 SVGIG, per germline (reference sequence). The CDR3 has 13 amino acids. This chain's CDR3 is CAWTAGLAGVQYF. CDR3 coding DNA: TGTGCCTGGACCGCGGGACTAGCGGGAGTGCAGTACTTC.

The CDR3 sequence is CASSGRTSSPNEQFF. CDR3 coding DNA: TGCGCCAGCAGCGGGAGGACTAGCTCCCCCAATGAGCAGTTCTTC. The chain uses TRBV5-1 and TRBJ2-1; TRBD2 matches at 8 bases. V lost 4 bases to trimming and J lost 6 bases; unmatched junction nucleotides: 9. There are 15 residues in the CDR3. Germline V CDR1 and CDR2: SGHRS, YFSETQ. The full variable domain, with the rest looked up from reference TRBV5-1 and TRBJ2-1, is KAGVTQTPRYLIKTRGQQVTLSCSPISGHRSVSWYQQTPGQGLQFLFEYFSETQRNKGNFPGRFSGRQFSNSRSEMNVSTLELGDSALYLCASSGRTSSPNEQFFGPGTRLTVL.

The chain joins TRBV7-2 to TRBJ2-6; D call uncertain. The CDR3 is 14 residues long. CDR1 is SGHTA, CDR2 FQGNSA, per germline. V was cut by 0 bases and J by 4 bases, with 4 bases left in between. The CDR3 coding sequence is TGTGCCAGCAGCTTAGCGGCCGGGGCCAACGTCCTGACTTTC. Residues: CASSLAAGANVLTF.

The V gene is TRBV3-1 (or the pseudogene TRBV3-2), the J gene TRBJ1-5; D call uncertain. Deletions cut 1 base from V and 2 bases from J, with 6 bases between. CDR1 LGHDT and CDR2 YNNKEL come from the germline V gene (reference sequence). CDR3 length equals 14 residues. The CDR3 loop reads CASSQGRGNQPQHF. In nucleotides, the CDR3 is TGTGCCAGCAGCCAAGGTCGGGGCAATCAGCCCCAGCATTTT.

This clone was seen a single time. The V call is TRBV28, the J call TRBJ2-1, with D hard to call. Trimming pared 7 bases from V and 2 bases from J, leaving 12 bases between. This CDR3 is built from 14 residues. Germline CDR1 MDHEN, CDR2 SYDVKM. The CDR3 reads CASTPYPTYNEQFF. The CDR3 coding sequence is TGTGCCAGCACCCCCTACCCTACCTACAATGAGCAGTTCTTC.

This clone has only one observation. V and J are TRBV6-5 and TRBJ2-1; 8 bases are a match to TRBD2. The CDR3 runs 15 residues. With V trimmed by 6 bases and J by 2 bases, 6 bases remained unmatched. Germline loops: CDR1 MNHEY, CDR2 SVGAGI. CDR3 loop: CASRHTSGPYNEQFF. Written as DNA, the CDR3 is TGTGCCAGCAGACACACTAGCGGCCCCTACAATGAGCAGTTCTTC.

The chain has TRBV7-3 and TRBJ2-7; tentatively, D is TRBD2 (5 bases). The CDR3 extends over 14 amino acids. The germline gives CDR1 SGHTA, CDR2 FQGTGA. Trimming stripped 5 bases from V and 2 bases from J, with 13 bases between. As DNA, the CDR3 is TGTGCCAGCAGCCCCCACGCCGGGGCCTACGAGCAGTACTTC. This sequence encodes CASSPHAGAYEQYF.

The chain joins TRBV2 to TRBJ2-5; TRBD1 aligns across 7 bases. CDR1 and CDR2 (germline): SNHLY, FYNNEI. This CDR3 region has 14 residues. V lost 6 bases and J lost 5; bases outside the gene matches: 9. CDR3 amino acids: CASRPTGVRETQYF. DNA of the CDR3: TGTGCCAGCAGACCCACAGGGGTGAGGGAGACCCAGTACTTC.

The chain links TRBV5-1 to TRBJ2-7; D perhaps matches TRBD2 (5 bases). Trimming left V 4 bases short and J 0 bases short, with 14 bases between. The CDR3 is made up of 15 amino acids. From germline, CDR1 is SGHRS and CDR2 YFSETQ. DNA for the CDR3: TGCGCCAGCAGCCCAGGCAGCGGAACCTCCTACGAGCAGTACTTC. Translation: CASSPGSGTSYEQYF.

This clone was detected a few times. The chain joins TRBV19 to TRBJ1-5, with D possibly TRBD1 on 6 matching bases. V shed 7 bases and J shed 8 bases, with 21 bases lying between them. The germline gives CDR1 LNHDA, CDR2 SQIVND (reference sequence). The CDR3 runs 15 residues. CDR3 sequence (DNA): TGTGCCAGTACCAAGGGGGTGACACTTGGGAAGCCCCAGCATTTT. Protein: CASTKGVTLGKPQHF.

This sequence joins TRBV19 and TRBJ2-7; D is undetermined. The germline V and J ends were trimmed by 7 bases and 0 bases, with 13 bases remaining between them. Germline V gene data show CDR1 as LNHDA and CDR2 as SQIVND (reference sequence). CDR3 length: 14 residues. CDR3 protein: CASKTHASSYEQYF. CDR3 sequence (DNA): TGTGCCAGTAAGACTCACGCCTCCTCCTACGAGCAGTACTTC.

The J gene is TRBJ1-6, the V gene TRBV19; D gene ambiguous. The CDR3 spans 13 residues. The germline V gene has CDR1 LNHDA and CDR2 SQIVND (reference sequence). The V end was cut by 5 bases, the J end by 7 bases, with 9 bases between. The DNA for the CDR3 is TGTGCCAGTAGTCTCCCGGGAAATTCACCCCTCCACTTT. This gives the protein CASSLPGNSPLHF.

The V and J genes are TRBV28 and TRBJ2-7; the match to TRBD1 covers 8 bases. The germline V gene encodes CDR1 MDHEN and CDR2 SYDVKM. The V and J ends lost 4 bases and 0 bases, in that order; junction bases with no gene match: 8. The CDR3 spans 16 residues. The CDR3 DNA reads TGTGCCAGCAGTTCGGGACAGGCCGCTTTCTCCTACGAGCAGTACTTC. Amino acids: CASSSGQAAFSYEQYF.

The chain has TRBV5-4 and TRBJ1-1; unclear D gene. Germline values: CDR1 SGHNT, CDR2 YYREEE (reference sequence). The CDR3 is 14 residues long. V was trimmed by 0 bases and J by 4 bases, leaving 10 bases between them. The DNA of the CDR3 is TGTGCCAGCAGCTTGGGGGCACCTCTCACTGAAGCTTTCTTT. Amino acids: CASSLGAPLTEAFF.